Sequencing of this T cell receptor (beta chain) was carried out in a study of T cell responses to AZD1222 COVID-19 vaccine. Using immunoSEQ multiplex PCR, the repertoire was profiled, and TCRdb retains in-frame clones only, with some absent. The sample yields some 200,000 clones, 93% seen once. The length of the CDR3 is 15 residues. Trimming removed 4 bases from V and 7 bases from J, with 20 bases in between. Germline-derived CDR1 and CDR2 are SGDLS and YYNGEE. The receptor was isolated from an adult in good health. The source was peripheral blood, collected on day 0 of MenACWY control vaccination. The V call is TRBV9, the J call TRBJ1-2; no clear D gene. CDR3 nucleotides: TGTGCCAGCAGCCCCCGGTTCGGGTTACACCCTGGCTACACCTTC. Residues: CASSPRFGLHPGYTF. Together with reference TRBV9 and TRBJ1-2, the CDR3 gives the full variable domain: DSGVTQTPKHLITATGQRVTLRCSPRSGDLSVYWYQQSLDQGLQFLIQYYNGEERAKGNILERFSAQQFPDLHSELNLSSLELGDSALYFCASSPRFGLHPGYTFGSGTRLTVV.